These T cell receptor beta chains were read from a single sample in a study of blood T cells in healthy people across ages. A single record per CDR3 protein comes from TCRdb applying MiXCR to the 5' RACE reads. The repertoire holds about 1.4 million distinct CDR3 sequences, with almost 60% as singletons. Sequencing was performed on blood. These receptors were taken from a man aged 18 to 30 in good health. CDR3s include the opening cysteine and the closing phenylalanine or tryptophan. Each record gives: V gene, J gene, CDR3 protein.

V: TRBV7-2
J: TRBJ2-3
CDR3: CASRRSGGQDTQYF

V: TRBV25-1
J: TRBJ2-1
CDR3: CASSPRYEQFF

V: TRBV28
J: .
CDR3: CASRRETVAYEQYF

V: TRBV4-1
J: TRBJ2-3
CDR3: CASSQPSLAGISNTQYF

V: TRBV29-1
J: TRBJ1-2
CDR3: CSVRSQGNYGYTF

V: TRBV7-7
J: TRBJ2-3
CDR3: CASTPREREGPTDTQYF

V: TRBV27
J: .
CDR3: CASNPGLAGSYEQYF

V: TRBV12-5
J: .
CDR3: CASGFTTQGYEQYF

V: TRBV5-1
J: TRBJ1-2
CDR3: CASSPITVDPFYGYTF

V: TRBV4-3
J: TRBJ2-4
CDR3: CASSQDWVQGPGGKNIQYF